Shown below are 5 T cell receptor beta chains from a single sample sequenced in a study of shared clonotypes between healthy human individuals. CD45RO-negative, CCR7-positively selected cells formed the naive CD8 fraction, excluding terminally differentiated effector memory CD45RA+ cells. Only in-frame clones appear in the TCRdb table, and some are missing; sequencing was by immunoSEQ multiplex PCR. Here the sample spans about 2.2 million clones, about 93% being singletons. Sequencing input: naive CD8+ T cells from PBMCs. The receptor source for this set is a man younger than 30 in good health. Some clones in this sample may be carry-over from other donors' samples.

The chain couples TRBV4-1 to TRBJ2-1; tentatively, D is TRBD1 (5 bases). Germline-derived CDR1 and CDR2 are MGHRA and YSYEKL. The CDR3 extends over 15 amino acids. Trimming cost V 5 bases and J 3 bases, with 14 bases left between them. The DNA of the CDR3 is TGCGCCAGCAGCACCCAAGACAGAGACTACAATGAGCAGTTCTTC. Translation gives CASSTQDRDYNEQFF.

This chain links TRBV9 with TRBJ2-2, with 11 bases fitting TRBD2. The CDR3 runs to 15 residues. The germline gives CDR1 SGDLS, CDR2 YYNGEE. The ends lost 7 bases at V and 3 bases at J; junction bases unmatched: 5. For the CDR3, the DNA is TGTGCCAGCGGCGGACTAGCGGGCGACACCGGGGAGCTGTTTTTT. Protein sequence: CASGGLAGDTGELFF.

V gene TRBV7-6 combines with J gene TRBJ2-1, with 7 bases identical to TRBD2. V gave up 2 bases and J gave up 0 bases; unmatched junction bases: 10. The CDR3 contains 18 residues. Germline V gene sequence: CDR1 SGHVS, CDR2 FNYEAQ. CDR3 in DNA: TGTGCCAGCAGCTTATTACGTAGCGGGTTGAGCTCCTACAATGAGCAGTTCTTC. Translating gives CASSLLRSGLSSYNEQFF. The full variable domain, in which reference TRBV7-6 and TRBJ2-1 provide the parts outside the CDR3, is GAGVSQSPRYKVTKRGQDVALRCDPISGHVSLYWYRQALGQGPEFLTYFNYEAQQDKSGLPNDRFSAERPEGSISTLTIQRTEQRDSAMYRCASSLLRSGLSSYNEQFFGPGTRLTVL.

The chain is built from TRBV4-3 and TRBJ2-7; 9 positions match TRBD1. This CDR3 region has 14 residues. With 3 bases clipped from V and 7 bases from J, the junction kept 7 bases outside the gene matches. Germline CDR1 is LGHNA and CDR2 is YSLEER. CDR3: CASSQGTGMSEQYF. In DNA form, the CDR3 reads TGCGCCAGCAGCCAGGGGACAGGGATGAGTGAGCAGTACTTC.

The chain uses TRBV19 and TRBJ2-2, with D tentatively TRBD1 (5 bases). This CDR3 is built from 15 residues. From germline, CDR1 is LNHDA and CDR2 SQIVND (reference sequence). V was trimmed by 0 bases and J by 7 bases, leaving 12 bases between them. DNA for the CDR3: TGTGCCAGTAGTATAGACAGGGCGGCAGGCGGGGAGCTGTTTTTT. Residues: CASSIDRAAGGELFF. The full variable domain, with the rest looked up from reference TRBV19 and TRBJ2-2, is DGGITQSPKYLFRKEGQNVTLSCEQNLNHDAMYWYRQDPGQGLRLIYYSQIVNDFQKGDIAEGYSVSREKKESFPLTVTSAQKNPTAFYLCASSIDRAAGGELFFGEGSRLTVL.